This T cell receptor beta chain appears in the sequencing data of a study of response to subunit inactivated influenza vaccine listed by TCRdb under 2018. About the investigation overall: Deep quantitative T cell receptor repertoire profiling was used in the study to track responses to a trivalent subunit inactivated influenza vaccine. Points the paper makes about the study in general: The authors proposed that each seasonal influenza vaccination may bring in only a limited number of new T cells.

This clonotype was counted between two and nine times. What this receptor recognizes is not known. The input lacks base qualities; no much larger clone sits a single base away. Receptors were amplified or captured by RT-PCR. The sample was run on an Illumina HiSeq 2500. The public reads were quality trimmed at Q25 with fastp and then assembled into clones with MiXCR by TCRdb, keeping productive beta chains. All rows with the same CDR3 protein become a single entry with the most common DNA and genes. The sample has about 530,000 distinct CDR3 sequences on record, around 13% of them singletons. The ten biggest clones cover around 13% of the sample. The time point label, read with the paper, signifies: around 42 days after influenza vaccine administration. The trim is 3 bases for V and 2 bases for J, with a gap of 11 bases between the germline ends. Per the germline V gene (reference sequence), SGHKS is the CDR1 and YYEKEE is the CDR2. Including the terminal cysteine and phenylalanine, the CDR3 comprises 14 residues. The entry retains the CDR3 DNA only, 42 bases that are in frame from base 1.

Sequenced here: PBMCs from blood, sampled roughly 46 days after vaccination. The sequence links TRBV5-5 to TRBJ1-1; TRBD1 is perhaps the D gene, given 5 matching bases. This receptor was identified in a man between 50 and 59 years old who received an inactivated influenza vaccine. Donor details come from another sample of the same person, matched by shared clones. The CDR3 sequence is CASSSRGLNTEAFF. The bases are TGTGCCAGCAGCTCACGGGGCCTCAACACTGAAGCTTTCTTT.